The 24 T cell receptor beta chains given below trace back to one sample, sequenced in a study of cytomegalovirus exposure and HLA in healthy donors. PCR was performed using 60 Vbeta and 13 Jbeta primers. Repertoires were generated with immunoSEQ multiplex PCR, while TCRdb's copy carries only in-frame clones and drops some. Among about 130,000 clones listed, around two thirds were seen once. Sequenced sample: PBMCs. These receptors originate from a human donor in good health.

The gene calls are TRBV5-5 and TRBJ2-6, with 7 bases that match TRBD1. V dropped 1 base and J dropped 2; count of bases not matched to a gene: 6. CDR1 SGHKS and CDR2 YYEKEE come from the germline V gene (reference sequence). The CDR3 loop spans 17 amino acids. The CDR3 DNA sequence: TGTGCCAGCAGCTTGTCAGGGGGAAGTCCTGGGGCCAACGTCCTGACTTTC. Residues: CASSLSGGSPGANVLTF.

V is TRBV6-5 and J is TRBJ1-4; no clear D gene. Germline V CDR1 and CDR2: MNHEY, SVGAGI. The CDR3 has 13 residues. Trimming took 2 bases from V and 7 from J, leaving 8 bases between them. Written as DNA, the CDR3 is TGTGCCAGCAGTTACGGCGAGGGTGAAAAACTGTTTTTT. It specifies CASSYGEGEKLFF.

The chain couples TRBV2 to TRBJ1-2, with D unresolved. V gave up 6 bases and J gave up 5 bases, with 13 bases separating them. Germline-derived CDR1 and CDR2 are SNHLY and FYNNEI. The CDR3 extends over 13 amino acids. The CDR3 nucleotides are TGTGCCAGCAGACGGGATTTACTTTATGGCTACACCTTC. Translation: CASRRDLLYGYTF.

V gene TRBV28 combines with J gene TRBJ2-2; D is unresolved. The CDR3 loop spans 11 amino acids. The germline CDR1 and CDR2 sequences are MDHEN and SYDVKM. Trimming shortened V by 5 bases and J by 7 bases, and 5 bases separated the two germline ends. This CDR3 is CASSPVGELFF. In DNA, the CDR3 is TGTGCCAGCAGTCCGGTCGGGGAGCTGTTTTTT.

This chain joins TRBV21-1 and TRBJ1-5. TRBV21-1 is a pseudogene. CDR3 size: 12 residues. The CDR3 here is CAAPVAGQPQHF. The CDR3 DNA follows: TGTGCCGCCCCGGTCGCCGGTCAGCCCCAGCATTTT.

The chain employs TRBV5-1 and TRBJ2-3; 14 bases match TRBD2. Germline V gene sequence: CDR1 SGHRS, CDR2 YFSETQ. J was trimmed by 3 bases and V by 3 bases; bases with no gene match: 3. The CDR3 length is 16 residues. The CDR3 protein is CASSWGLAGATDTQYF. In nucleotides, the CDR3 is TGCGCCAGCAGCTGGGGACTAGCGGGGGCTACAGATACGCAGTATTTT.

The chain carries TRBV19 and TRBJ1-4; tentative D call: TRBD1 (5 bases). The germline CDR1 and CDR2 sequences are LNHDA and SQIVND (reference sequence). This CDR3 region has 17 residues. The V gene lost 3 bases and the J gene lost 7 bases, with 21 bases spanning the gap. CDR3 DNA sequence: TGTGCCAGTAGTATCGGAGTTGGCAGGAGGGACTCTGAAAAACTGTTTTTT. This sequence encodes CASSIGVGRRDSEKLFF. The complete variable domain, with remaining parts taken from reference TRBV19 and TRBJ1-4, reads DGGITQSPKYLFRKEGQNVTLSCEQNLNHDAMYWYRQDPGQGLRLIYYSQIVNDFQKGDIAEGYSVSREKKESFPLTVTSAQKNPTAFYLCASSIGVGRRDSEKLFFGSGTQLSVL.

CDR3 residues: CSVVLLDRVNYIQYF. In DNA, the CDR3 is TGCAGCGTTGTTCTCCTGGACAGGGTAAATTACATTCAGTACTTC. V and J are TRBV29-1 and TRBJ2-4; 8 bases map to TRBD1. This CDR3 is built from 15 residues. V was clipped by 4 bases and J by 8 bases; unmatched bases: 13. Germline CDR1 reads SQVTM; CDR2 reads ANQGSEA.

CDR3 bases: TGTGCCAGCAGTGAAGTATTTGGCGGGGTCCCCCCCTACGAGCAGTACTTC. Protein product: CASSEVFGGVPPYEQYF. V and J are TRBV6-1 and TRBJ2-7; weak D call: TRBD2 (6 bases). V was pared by 1 base and J by 2 bases, with 18 bases between. The CDR3 spans 17 residues. The germline gives CDR1 MNHNS, CDR2 SASEGT.

In this sample, this clone turned up once. This chain connects TRBV19 to TRBJ1-2; 8 nucleotides match TRBD1. The CDR3 runs 15 residues. The germline gives CDR1 LNHDA, CDR2 SQIVND (reference sequence). V lost 7 bases, J lost 4 bases, and 11 bases stayed unmatched. Here the CDR3 DNA reads TGTGCCAGTACTCCCCGAGGGACAGGTTTCTATGGCTACACCTTC. This translates into CASTPRGTGFYGYTF.

The chain has TRBV6-5 and TRBJ2-7, with 7 bases that match TRBD2. Looked up from germline, CDR1 is MNHEY and CDR2 is SVGAGI. J was trimmed by 0 bases and V by 4 bases; bases with no gene match: 3. The CDR3 sequence is 14 residues long. The CDR3 DNA sequence: TGTGCCAGCAGTTTAGCGGGCCACTCCTACGAGCAGTACTTC. Residues: CASSLAGHSYEQYF.

CDR3 amino acids: CASTPWGGRSYEQYF. In nucleotides, the CDR3 is TGTGCCAGCACCCCCTGGGGGGGTCGCTCCTACGAGCAGTACTTC. The V gene is TRBV28, the J gene TRBJ2-5; TRBD2 matches 7 bases. The J call is in doubt because the DNA end fits TRBJ2-7 better. This CDR3 has 15 amino acids. CDR1 is MDHEN, CDR2 SYDVKM, per germline.

The V and J genes are TRBV30 and TRBJ1-1, with D tentatively TRBD1 (5 bases). Trimming removed 0 bases at V and 4 bases at J, with 12 bases between. The CDR3 has 14 residues. Per the germline V gene, CDR1 is GTSNPN and CDR2 is SVGIG (reference sequence). The CDR3 loop is CAWSVRRALTEAFF. The CDR3 nucleotides read TGTGCCTGGAGTGTACGCAGGGCGCTCACTGAAGCTTTCTTT.

Notes on this clone: Relative to the germline gene, one junction end is altered; a read error may explain this. The chain carries TRBV7-9 and TRBJ2-1; 10 positions agree with TRBD2. CDR1 and CDR2 from the germline V gene are SEHNR and FQNEAQ (reference sequence). The CDR3 is made up of 17 amino acids. CDR3: CSSSWTSGEGGYNEQFF. In nucleotides, the CDR3 is TGTTCCAGCAGCTGGACTAGCGGTGAGGGGGGCTACAATGAGCAGTTCTTC.

This rearrangement joins TRBV25-1 to TRBJ2-1; 7 nucleotides agree with TRBD1. This CDR3 has 16 residues. Trimming at V came to 7 bases and at J to 0 bases, leaving 9 bases not matched to a gene. CDR1 and CDR2 (germline): MGHDK, SYGVNS. Here the CDR3 DNA reads TGTGCCAGCACCCACGAAGGGGGCTTCTCCTACAATGAGCAGTTCTTC. Translated, it gives CASTHEGGFSYNEQFF.

The CDR3 bases are TGTGCCAGTAGGGACTTCTCCAATCAGCCCCAGCATTTT. It specifies CASRDFSNQPQHF. The chain is built from TRBV19 and TRBJ1-5; D is unresolved. CDR1 and CDR2 (germline): LNHDA, SQIVND (reference sequence). V lost 6 bases to trimming and J lost 3 bases, with 9 bases between them. The CDR3 sequence is 13 residues long.

V usage is TRBV5-5 and J usage is TRBJ2-6; maybe TRBD1 (6 bases). CDR3 length: 18 amino acids. CDR1 is SGHKS, CDR2 YYEKEE, per germline (reference sequence). V lost 0 bases and J lost 0, with 13 bases in between. The CDR3 coding sequence is TGTGCCAGCAGCTTGGAGGCAGGGGTGGACTCTGGGGCCAACGTCCTGACTTTC. Protein sequence: CASSLEAGVDSGANVLTF.

This clone was seen only a few times. The rearrangement joins TRBV27 to TRBJ2-6; D is unclear. V was shortened by 6 bases and J by 2 bases, with 11 bases between the two germline ends. Germline CDR1 is MNHEY and CDR2 is SMNVEV (reference sequence). The CDR3 extends over 15 amino acids. The CDR3 bases are TGTGCCAGCAGCAAGAAACTAACTGGGGCCAACGTCCTGACTTTC. Encoded protein: CASSKKLTGANVLTF.

J is TRBJ2-1 and V is TRBV5-1; 16 bases line up with TRBD2. Germline CDR1 reads SGHRS; CDR2 reads YFSETQ. The CDR3 totals 18 residues. Germline trimming cut 0 bases from V and 1 base from J; bases unmatched to any gene: 1. DNA for the CDR3: TGCGCCAGCAGCTTGGGGGGACTAGCGGGAGGGTCCTACAATGAGCAGTTCTTC. Amino acids: CASSLGGLAGGSYNEQFF.

The rearrangement links TRBV15 to TRBJ1-5; no definite D call. Trimming removed 0 bases from V and 3 bases from J, with 15 bases in between. Germline assignment: CDR1 LNHNV and CDR2 YYDKDF (reference sequence). The CDR3 runs 17 residues. CDR3 in DNA: TGTGCCACCAGCAGAGAGGTAAGGGCGGGTGACAATCAGCCCCAGCATTTT. Its translation is CATSREVRAGDNQPQHF.

The chain links TRBV5-1 to TRBJ2-5, with D possibly matching TRBD1 (5 bases). Germline V gene data show CDR1 as SGHRS and CDR2 as YFSETQ. V was pared by 5 bases and J by 5 bases, with 13 bases between. The CDR3 totals 13 residues. CDR3 in DNA: TGCGCCAGCAGAGTAGGGGTAGGTGAGACCCAGTACTTC. Translating gives CASRVGVGETQYF.

The chain links TRBV5-4 to TRBJ2-5, with 7 bases fitting TRBD1. The CDR3 consists of 14 residues. Germline loops: CDR1 SGHNT, CDR2 YYREEE (reference sequence). Trimming at V came to 4 bases and at J to 2 bases, leaving 5 bases not matched to a gene. Here the CDR3 reads CASSRGTEQETQYF. The DNA of the CDR3 is TGTGCCAGCAGCCGTGGGACAGAGCAAGAGACCCAGTACTTC.

The chain uses TRBV6-1 and TRBJ1-2; weak D call: TRBD1 (5 bases). The V and J ends lost 10 bases and 1 base respectively, with 13 bases between them. CDR3 length equals 13 residues. Germline values: CDR1 MNHNS, CDR2 SASEGT. The CDR3 sequence is CATTVTDNYGYTF. The DNA of the CDR3 is TGTGCCACCACGGTGACAGATAACTATGGCTACACCTTC.

This clone was seen more than once but under ten times. This rearrangement joins TRBV9 to TRBJ2-5; D ambiguous. Trimming left V 2 bases short and J 2 bases short, with 7 bases between. Germline V gives CDR1 SGDLS, CDR2 YYNGEE. The CDR3 length is 13 residues. DNA of the CDR3: TGTGCCAGCAGCGTTTCACAGCAAGAGACCCAGTACTTC. The encoded protein is CASSVSQQETQYF.